A selection of T cell receptor beta chains follows, all from one sample in a study of PD-1 blockade in classical Hodgkin lymphoma. Using immunoSEQ multiplex PCR, the repertoire was profiled, and TCRdb retains in-frame clones only, with some absent. The table records tens of thousands of clones, roughly 89% of them present only once. The sequences come from peripheral blood mononuclear cells (PBMCs), collected before the fourth cycle of nivolumab. The receptor source for this set is a human donor with classical Hodgkin lymphoma. The CDR3 runs from the conserved cysteine through the conserved F or W. D genes are given only for firm matches. Clone size, where shown, is once, few, many, or a class for clones that have expanded.

D gene: .; clone size: .; V gene: TRBV2; CDR3 length: 14; J gene: TRBJ1-1; CDR3 DNA: TGTGCCAGCGGGGGTGCCGGGACCTTAAAGGGAGCTTTCTTT; CDR3 protein: CASGGAGTLKGAFF
D gene: .; clone size: .; V gene: TRBV7-2; CDR3 length: 17; J gene: TRBJ2-3; CDR3 DNA: TGTGCCAGCAGCTTGGGGTTCGGCGGGCAAACCGCAGATACGCAGTATTTT; CDR3 protein: CASSLGFGGQTADTQYF
D gene: .; clone size: .; V gene: TRBV29-1; CDR3 length: 15; J gene: TRBJ2-2; CDR3 DNA: TGCAGCGCTCGGGGTACGACATCCTCGACCGGGGAGCTGTTTTTT; CDR3 protein: CSARGTTSSTGELFF
D gene: .; clone size: once; V gene: TRBV27; CDR3 length: 14; J gene: TRBJ2-7; CDR3 DNA: TGTGCCAGCAAATTGGCGGGGAGCCACTACGAGCAGTACTTC; CDR3 protein: CASKLAGSHYEQYF
D gene: .; clone size: once; V gene: TRBV14; CDR3 length: 18; J gene: TRBJ1-3; CDR3 DNA: TGTGCCAGCAGCCAAGATTTCCCTTGGGGAGGTCCTGGAAACACCATATATTTT; CDR3 protein: CASSQDFPWGGPGNTIYF
D gene: .; clone size: .; V gene: TRBV27; CDR3 length: 12; J gene: TRBJ2-1; CDR3 DNA: TGTGCCAGCAGTTCCTACTTCAATGAGCAGTTCTTC; CDR3 protein: CASSSYFNEQFF
D gene: .; clone size: .; V gene: TRBV27; CDR3 length: 15; J gene: TRBJ1-1; CDR3 DNA: TGTGCCAGCAGCCTAGAACCTCGAGCGAACACTGAAGCTTTCTTT; CDR3 protein: CASSLEPRANTEAFF
D gene: .; clone size: .; V gene: TRBV7-9; CDR3 length: 11; J gene: TRBJ1-2; CDR3 DNA: TGTGCCAGCAGCTCCGGGTATGGCTACACCTTC; CDR3 protein: CASSSGYGYTF
D gene: .; clone size: .; V gene: TRBV19; CDR3 length: 15; J gene: TRBJ2-1; CDR3 DNA: TGTGCCAGTAGCGGGGGAGGCCACTCCTACAATGAGCAGTTCTTC; CDR3 protein: CASSGGGHSYNEQFF
D gene: TRBD2; clone size: .; V gene: TRBV7-9; CDR3 length: 19; J gene: TRBJ2-3; CDR3 DNA: TGTGCCAGCAGCTCGCACCCTAGACTAGCGGGGGGGTTCACAGATACGCAGTATTTT; CDR3 protein: CASSSHPRLAGGFTDTQYF
D gene: .; clone size: .; V gene: TRBV19; CDR3 length: 12; J gene: TRBJ1-2; CDR3 DNA: TGTGCCAGTAGTATGTTCAACTATGGCTACACCTTC; CDR3 protein: CASSMFNYGYTF
D gene: .; clone size: once; V gene: TRBV18; CDR3 length: 13; J gene: TRBJ2-5; CDR3 DNA: TGTGCCAGCTCACCCGAACCGGGGGAGACCCAGTACTTC; CDR3 protein: CASSPEPGETQYF
D gene: TRBD2; clone size: .; V gene: TRBV5-8; CDR3 length: 14; J gene: TRBJ2-1; CDR3 DNA: TGTGCCAGCAGACTAGAGCGGGGGGCGCATGAGCAGTTCTTC; CDR3 protein: CASRLERGAHEQFF
D gene: TRBD2; clone size: .; V gene: TRBV5-4; CDR3 length: 15; J gene: TRBJ2-5; CDR3 DNA: TGTGCCAGCAGCGCCCAGCGGGGAGGTTTTGAGACCCAGTACTTC; CDR3 protein: CASSAQRGGFETQYF
D gene: .; clone size: once; V gene: TRBV2; CDR3 length: 13; J gene: TRBJ2-7; CDR3 DNA: TGTGCCAGCATTCCGACCGAAGGATACGAGCAGTACTTC; CDR3 protein: CASIPTEGYEQYF
D gene: .; clone size: .; V gene: TRBV6-5; CDR3 length: 13; J gene: TRBJ1-5; CDR3 DNA: TGTGCCAGCAGTTACTCCGGGGGGGAGCCCCAGCATTTT; CDR3 protein: CASSYSGGEPQHF
D gene: .; clone size: .; V gene: TRBV10-1; CDR3 length: 13; J gene: TRBJ1-1; CDR3 DNA: TGCGCCAGCAGTGAGTCTCCGAAGGGGAAAGCTTTCTTT; CDR3 protein: CASSESPKGKAFF
D gene: .; clone size: few; V gene: TRBV6-1; CDR3 length: 12; J gene: TRBJ1-3; CDR3 DNA: TGTGCCAGCAGTTACTCTGGAAACACCATATATTTT; CDR3 protein: CASSYSGNTIYF
D gene: .; clone size: .; V gene: TRBV27; CDR3 length: 14; J gene: TRBJ2-7; CDR3 DNA: TGTGCCAGCAGTTTAACGGGGTCCCCCTACGAGCAGTACTTC; CDR3 protein: CASSLTGSPYEQYF
D gene: .; clone size: .; V gene: TRBV6-6; CDR3 length: 12; J gene: TRBJ1-1; CDR3 DNA: TGTGCCAGCAGTTACGGGGGAGGGGAAGCTTTCTTT; CDR3 protein: CASSYGGGEAFF
D gene: .; clone size: .; V gene: TRBV2; CDR3 length: 13; J gene: TRBJ2-7; CDR3 DNA: TGTGCCAGCAGTAAATGCAGGGAATGCGAGCAGTACTTC; CDR3 protein: CASSKCRECEQYF
D gene: TRBD1; clone size: .; V gene: TRBV10-3; CDR3 length: 17; J gene: TRBJ1-5; CDR3 DNA: TGTGCCATCAGTGAGGGGGCGGGACAGGGGAGCAATCAGCCCCAGCATTTT; CDR3 protein: CAISEGAGQGSNQPQHF
D gene: .; clone size: once; V gene: TRBV6-5; CDR3 length: 11; J gene: TRBJ2-7; CDR3 DNA: TGTGCCAGCGAGGCTAACTACGAGCAGTACTTC; CDR3 protein: CASEANYEQYF
D gene: TRBD2; clone size: .; V gene: TRBV4-2; CDR3 length: 15; J gene: TRBJ2-3; CDR3 DNA: TGTGCCAGCAGCCAAGCAGGGACTACCCAAGATACGCAGTATTTT; CDR3 protein: CASSQAGTTQDTQYF
D gene: .; clone size: once; V gene: TRBV28; CDR3 length: 14; J gene: TRBJ1-5; CDR3 DNA: TGTGCCAGCAGTGGTGGCATTGGCAACCAGCCCCAGCATTTT; CDR3 protein: CASSGGIGNQPQHF
D gene: .; clone size: .; V gene: TRBV7-9; CDR3 length: 11; J gene: TRBJ1-2; CDR3 DNA: TGTGCCAGCAGCTTGTTAACTGGCTACACCTTC; CDR3 protein: CASSLLTGYTF
D gene: TRBD1; clone size: .; V gene: TRBV5-6; CDR3 length: 16; J gene: TRBJ2-7; CDR3 DNA: TGTGCCAGCAGCTTGCGAGGGACAGGGTTCTACTACGAGCAGTACTTC; CDR3 protein: CASSLRGTGFYYEQYF
D gene: .; clone size: .; V gene: TRBV2; CDR3 length: 12; J gene: TRBJ2-1; CDR3 DNA: TGTGCCAGCAGTGGGATTCGCAATGAGCAGTTCTTC; CDR3 protein: CASSGIRNEQFF
D gene: .; clone size: .; V gene: TRBV27; CDR3 length: 12; J gene: TRBJ1-1; CDR3 DNA: TGTGCCAGCAGTTTAGGGGGAGGCGAAGCTTTCTTT; CDR3 protein: CASSLGGGEAFF
D gene: .; clone size: .; V gene: TRBV5-1; CDR3 length: 13; J gene: TRBJ2-5; CDR3 DNA: TGCGCCAGCAGCTTCCGGGCCCAAGAGACCCAGTACTTC; CDR3 protein: CASSFRAQETQYF
D gene: .; clone size: .; V gene: TRBV4-2; CDR3 length: 15; J gene: TRBJ1-5; CDR3 DNA: TGTGCCAGCAGCCAAGGCGGCGGCTCCAATCAGCCCCAGCATTTT; CDR3 protein: CASSQGGGSNQPQHF
D gene: .; clone size: once; V gene: TRBV9; CDR3 length: 15; J gene: TRBJ1-2; CDR3 DNA: TGTGCCAGCAGCGGCGGGCCCAGACCCACGGGCGGCTACACCTTC; CDR3 protein: CASSGGPRPTGGYTF
D gene: .; clone size: once; V gene: TRBV7-8; CDR3 length: 13; J gene: TRBJ2-7; CDR3 DNA: TGTGCCAGCAGCTTGGGTGTATCCTACGAGCAGTACTTC; CDR3 protein: CASSLGVSYEQYF
D gene: .; clone size: .; V gene: TRBV29-1; CDR3 length: 12; J gene: TRBJ2-1; CDR3 DNA: TGCAGCGCAGATGGAGCCTACAATGAGCAGTTCTTC; CDR3 protein: CSADGAYNEQFF
D gene: TRBD2; clone size: .; V gene: TRBV7-9; CDR3 length: 14; J gene: TRBJ2-3; CDR3 DNA: TGTGCCAGCAGCAGAGCGGGGTACACAGATACGCAGTATTTT; CDR3 protein: CASSRAGYTDTQYF
D gene: TRBD1; clone size: once; V gene: TRBV2; CDR3 length: 12; J gene: TRBJ2-5; CDR3 DNA: TGTGCCAGCAGTGGACAGGGGGCGGCCCAGTACTTC; CDR3 protein: CASSGQGAAQYF
D gene: .; clone size: .; V gene: TRBV30; CDR3 length: 17; J gene: TRBJ1-2; CDR3 DNA: TGTGCCTGGAGAAAGGTAGACAGAGCAGCAGAGGGCTATGGCTACACCTTC; CDR3 protein: CAWRKVDRAAEGYGYTF
D gene: .; clone size: .; V gene: TRBV28; CDR3 length: 12; J gene: TRBJ1-6; CDR3 DNA: TGTGCCAGCAGTTTGGGGAAACCACCCCTCCACTTT; CDR3 protein: CASSLGKPPLHF
D gene: .; clone size: .; V gene: TRBV6-6; CDR3 length: 11; J gene: TRBJ2-2; CDR3 DNA: TGTGCCAGCAGTTACGCCGGGGAGCTGTTTTTT; CDR3 protein: CASSYAGELFF
D gene: .; clone size: .; V gene: TRBV30; CDR3 length: 12; J gene: TRBJ2-5; CDR3 DNA: TGTGCCTGGATGGCGAACGGCGAGACCCAGTACTTC; CDR3 protein: CAWMANGETQYF
D gene: .; clone size: .; V gene: TRBV6-5; CDR3 length: 14; J gene: TRBJ1-3; CDR3 DNA: TGTGCCAGCACCGAACTCGGGGGCGGAAACACCATATATTTT; CDR3 protein: CASTELGGGNTIYF
D gene: .; clone size: .; V gene: TRBV10-2; CDR3 length: 14; J gene: TRBJ2-1; CDR3 DNA: TGCGCTAGCAGGCCGACTTCCACCTACAATGAGCAGTTCTTC; CDR3 protein: CASRPTSTYNEQFF
D gene: .; clone size: .; V gene: TRBV7-6; CDR3 length: 16; J gene: TRBJ2-3; CDR3 DNA: TGTGCCAGCAGCTTAGAGTTGTCTGGGGTCACAGATACGCAGTATTTT; CDR3 protein: CASSLELSGVTDTQYF
D gene: TRBD1; clone size: .; V gene: TRBV11-2; CDR3 length: 13; J gene: TRBJ1-3; CDR3 DNA: TGTGCCAGCAGCCGACAGGGGACGAACACCATATATTTT; CDR3 protein: CASSRQGTNTIYF
D gene: .; clone size: .; V gene: TRBV5-3; CDR3 length: 14; J gene: TRBJ2-5; CDR3 DNA: TGTGCCAGAAGCTTGGAGGGTATCCTCCAGACCCAGTACTTC; CDR3 protein: CARSLEGILQTQYF
D gene: .; clone size: few; V gene: TRBV27; CDR3 length: 13; J gene: TRBJ1-1; CDR3 DNA: TGTGCCACCCGGGGCGCCGGGAACACTGAAGCTTTCTTT; CDR3 protein: CATRGAGNTEAFF
D gene: TRBD1; clone size: .; V gene: TRBV10-3; CDR3 length: 13; J gene: TRBJ1-5; CDR3 DNA: TGTGCCGCCGGACAGGGGACGGGGAAGCCCCAGCATTTT; CDR3 protein: CAAGQGTGKPQHF
D gene: TRBD1; clone size: once; V gene: TRBV15; CDR3 length: 13; J gene: TRBJ2-5; CDR3 DNA: TGTGCCACCAGCAAAGGACAGGGAGAGACCCAGTACTTC; CDR3 protein: CATSKGQGETQYF
D gene: .; clone size: .; V gene: TRBV6-1; CDR3 length: 15; J gene: TRBJ1-5; CDR3 DNA: TGTGCCAGCAGTGAAGCGGGACGACTATGGACTGCCCAGCATTTT; CDR3 protein: CASSEAGRLWTAQHF
D gene: .; clone size: .; V gene: TRBV7-9; CDR3 length: 19; J gene: TRBJ2-3; CDR3 DNA: TGTGCCAGCAGCCCAAAGGGGCTCCAGGGCTTTCTTAGCACAGATACGCAGTATTTT; CDR3 protein: CASSPKGLQGFLSTDTQYF
D gene: .; clone size: once; V gene: TRBV7-9; CDR3 length: 12; J gene: TRBJ1-4; CDR3 DNA: TGTGCCAGCAGCTTAGGTGATGAAAAACTGTTTTTT; CDR3 protein: CASSLGDEKLFF
D gene: .; clone size: .; V gene: TRBV19; CDR3 length: 16; J gene: TRBJ1-1; CDR3 DNA: TGTGCCAGTAGTATACTGGCAGGGGCCCTGAACACTGAAGCTTTCTTT; CDR3 protein: CASSILAGALNTEAFF
D gene: .; clone size: .; V gene: TRBV18; CDR3 length: 14; J gene: TRBJ2-2; CDR3 DNA: TGTGCCAGCTCACCTTCTCAGGACACCGGGGAGCTGTTTTTT; CDR3 protein: CASSPSQDTGELFF
D gene: .; clone size: .; V gene: TRBV13; CDR3 length: 16; J gene: TRBJ1-3; CDR3 DNA: TGTGCCAGCGGCTCAGTTGACGGCCACTCTGGAAACACCATATATTTT; CDR3 protein: CASGSVDGHSGNTIYF
D gene: .; clone size: .; V gene: TRBV11-2; CDR3 length: 13; J gene: TRBJ1-5; CDR3 DNA: TGTGCCAGCAGCCCCACATATAATCAGCCCCAGCATTTT; CDR3 protein: CASSPTYNQPQHF
D gene: .; clone size: .; V gene: TRBV11-1; CDR3 length: 13; J gene: TRBJ2-3; CDR3 DNA: TGTGCCAGCAGCCCCAGGGGTGCAGATACGCAGTATTTT; CDR3 protein: CASSPRGADTQYF
D gene: .; clone size: .; V gene: TRBV5-4; CDR3 length: 15; J gene: TRBJ2-7; CDR3 DNA: TGTGCCAGCAGCGGGGAGTGGGACGCGGCGGGCGAGCAGTACTTC; CDR3 protein: CASSGEWDAAGEQYF
D gene: .; clone size: .; V gene: TRBV18; CDR3 length: 14; J gene: TRBJ2-1; CDR3 DNA: TGTGCCAGCTCACCAGAGACCCCCTACAATGAGCAGTTCTTC; CDR3 protein: CASSPETPYNEQFF
D gene: .; clone size: .; V gene: TRBV19; CDR3 length: 12; J gene: TRBJ1-5; CDR3 DNA: TGTGCCAGTAACAGGGCATGGCAGCCCCAGCATTTT; CDR3 protein: CASNRAWQPQHF
D gene: .; clone size: once; V gene: TRBV21-1; CDR3 length: 13; J gene: TRBJ2-3; CDR3 DNA: TGTGCCAGAGGGGGACAGGTCACAGATACGCAGTATTTT; CDR3 protein: CARGGQVTDTQYF